This T cell receptor (beta chain) appears in the sequencing data of a study of T cell responses to AZD1222 COVID-19 vaccine. Study results and caveats: Unmutated variant regions are reportedly targeted by nearly half of spike-specific TCRs. With dominance at 160-218 and 743-854, vaccine-associated CD4 TCRs spanned spike.

The CDR3 runs 17 residues. This table comes from immunoSEQ multiplex PCR, and its TCRdb copy is limited to in-frame clones, with some not included. The sample has some 190,000 clones, around 88% seen once. With regard to this clone: Its antigen is undetermined.

V gene TRBV21-1 combines with J gene TRBJ1-1. TRBV21-1 is flagged as a pseudogene. Sequenced material: peripheral blood, taken on day 0 of AZD1222 vaccination. This receptor was identified in an adult in good health. CDR3 DNA sequence: TGTGCCAGCAGCAAACCCCCGCGGGCAGCGGGAGGAACTGAAGCTTTCTTT. It is translated as CASSKPPRAAGGTEAFF.